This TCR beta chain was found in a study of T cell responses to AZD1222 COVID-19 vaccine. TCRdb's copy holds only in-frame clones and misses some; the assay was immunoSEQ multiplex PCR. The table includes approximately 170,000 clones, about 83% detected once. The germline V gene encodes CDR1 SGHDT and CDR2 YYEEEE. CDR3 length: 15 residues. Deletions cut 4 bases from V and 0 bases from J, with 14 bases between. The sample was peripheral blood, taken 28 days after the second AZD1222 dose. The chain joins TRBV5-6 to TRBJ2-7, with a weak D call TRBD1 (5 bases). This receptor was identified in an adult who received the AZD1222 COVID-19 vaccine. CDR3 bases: TGTGCCAGCAGCCCCCTTGGCGGACACTCCTACGAGCAGTACTTC. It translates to CASSPLGGHSYEQYF.